The next 21 T cell receptor beta chains were all read from a single sample in a study of T-cell memory formation after mild COVID-19. A single record per CDR3 protein comes from TCRdb applying MiXCR to the 5' RACE reads. The sample lists 300,000 to 350,000 distinct CDR3 sequences, roughly a fifth occurring once. The sequenced sample was PBMCs or a T cell subset sorted from them (not recorded which). The receptors shown here come from a man aged 18 to 35 who had mild COVID-19 (a few samples of this study predate the infection). Cell type and time point are not known.

The sample holds a few counts of this clonotype. The chain employs TRBV4-3 and TRBJ2-2; D possibly corresponds to TRBD1 (5 bases). CDR3 length equals 15 residues. In germline, CDR1 is LGHNA, CDR2 YSLEER. The V gene lost 3 bases and the J gene lost 4 bases, with 12 bases spanning the gap. The CDR3 nucleotides read TGCGCCAGCAGCCACCTAGGGGCGAGCACCGGGGAGCTGTTTTTT. Its translation is CASSHLGASTGELFF.

Only a few counts were recorded for this clonotype. The chain combines TRBV12-3 or TRBV12-4 with TRBJ2-3; no clear D gene. The ends were cut back, 6 bases at V and 0 bases at J, with 7 bases in the middle. This CDR3 region has 13 residues. CDR3: CASRPASTDTQYF. In DNA, the CDR3 is TGTGCCAGCAGGCCGGCTAGCACAGATACGCAGTATTTT.

Concerning this clonotype itself: At one of its ends the junction is not consistent with the germline gene, which may arise from a read error. The chain carries TRBV20-1 and TRBJ1-2; the D is unclear. Looked up from germline, CDR1 is DFQATT and CDR2 is SNEGSKA (reference sequence). This CDR3 contains 15 residues. In DNA form, the CDR3 reads TGCAGTGCTAGAGATGGGGAGGGAGGCAACTCTGGCTACACCTTC. Encoded protein: CSARDGEGGNSGYTF.

The gene calls are TRBV7-2 and TRBJ2-1, with a possible D match to TRBD1 (6 bases). Trimming shortened V by 5 bases and J by 6 bases, and 11 bases separated the two germline ends. The germline CDR1 and CDR2 sequences are SGHTA and FQGNSA. This CDR3 is built from 13 residues. The CDR3 protein is CASSPQDSNEQFF. In nucleotides, the CDR3 is TGTGCCAGCAGCCCCCAGGACAGCAATGAGCAGTTCTTC.

The chain is built from TRBV5-6 and TRBJ2-2, with D unclear. With 6 bases removed from V and 8 bases from J, the gap between germline ends came to 14 bases. CDR1 is SGHDT and CDR2 is YYEEEE in the germline V gene. This CDR3 has 13 residues. The CDR3 coding sequence is TGTGCCAGCACCATGATCGGTTCTGGGGAGCTGTTTTTT. Encoded protein: CASTMIGSGELFF.

A few counts support this clonotype. The CDR3 spells CASSSPDRYTEAFF. Here the CDR3 DNA reads TGTGCCAGCAGCTCCCCCGACAGGTACACTGAAGCTTTCTTT. The chain carries TRBV7-2 and TRBJ1-1; D perhaps matches TRBD1 (6 bases). The CDR3 extends over 14 amino acids. Trimming stripped 4 bases from V and 3 bases from J, with 12 bases between. The V gene's germline CDR1 is SGHTA and CDR2 FQGNSA.

This clonotype has just a few counts. The chain is built from TRBV20-1 and TRBJ2-2; D might be TRBD2 (7 bases). The germline V gene has CDR1 DFQATT and CDR2 SNEGSKA (reference sequence). The CDR3 is 16 amino acids. V lost 0 bases and J 4 bases, leaving 15 bases between the germline ends. The CDR3, as DNA: TGCAGTGCTAGAGATGGTGGCGGGGGCCGCACCGGGGAGCTGTTTTTT. The encoded protein is CSARDGGGGRTGELFF.

This sequence joins TRBV5-1 and TRBJ2-7; D is perhaps TRBD2 (7 bases). The CDR3 has 13 amino acids. Germline CDR1 is SGHRS and CDR2 is YFSETQ. V lost 1 base and J lost 5, with 10 bases in between. In DNA, the CDR3 is TGCGCCAGCAGCTTGAGGGGGGGGCACGAGCAGTACTTC. Protein sequence: CASSLRGGHEQYF.

This clonotype was observed a handful of times. The chain combines TRBV5-1 with TRBJ2-5, with a weak D call TRBD2 (5 bases). V was pared by 3 bases and J by 1 base, with 10 bases between. The CDR3 has 14 amino acids. Germline V CDR1 and CDR2: SGHRS, YFSETQ. The CDR3 region has the DNA TGCGCCAGCAGCTCCGGGGTTCTCCAAGAGACCCAGTACTTC. It translates to CASSSGVLQETQYF.

The gene calls are TRBV4-1 and TRBJ2-3; 7 bases agree with TRBD1. Germline CDR1 and CDR2: MGHRA and YSYEKL. Unmatched junction bases numbered 2, after V lost 0 bases and J lost 2 bases. The CDR3 runs 15 residues. CDR3 protein: CASSQEQGNTDTQYF. Written as DNA, the CDR3 is TGCGCCAGCAGCCAAGAACAGGGGAACACAGATACGCAGTATTTT.

This clonotype appeared many times. The DNA of the CDR3 is TGCGCCAGCAGTCCGGGACAGGGGGAAGAGACCCAGTACTTC. Translated: CASSPGQGEETQYF. The chain is built from TRBV23-1 and TRBJ2-5, with 11 bases lining up with TRBD1. TRBV23-1 is sorted into the ORF group, with uncertain function. CDR3 length equals 14 residues. The junction had 1 base not matched to a gene; V was cut back by 4 bases and J by 3 bases.

The chain is built from TRBV5-1 and TRBJ2-7; no clear D gene. This CDR3 has 12 amino acids. The germline V gene encodes CDR1 SGHRS and CDR2 YFSETQ. Trimming took off 6 bases at V and 4 bases at J, with 11 bases between the two ends. The CDR3 is CASTVDGYEQYF. In DNA form, the CDR3 reads TGCGCCAGCACCGTCGACGGTTACGAGCAGTACTTC.

On this clonotype: An end of the junction differs from the germline gene, which may be a read error. This rearrangement joins TRBV7-7 to TRBJ2-5; either TRBD1 or TRBD2 may fit D (5 bases each). Germline V gene data show CDR1 as SSHAT and CDR2 as FNYEAQ (reference sequence). This CDR3 spans 14 amino acids. The CDR3 loop is CASSLVGHQETQYF. The CDR3 DNA reads TGTGCTAGCAGCTTAGTGGGACACCAAGAGACCCAGTACTTC.

The chain carries TRBV7-9 and TRBJ1-1; TRBD1 matches at 11 bases. Trimming took 5 bases from V and 6 from J; bases not matched to a gene: 5. The germline gives CDR1 SEHNR, CDR2 FQNEAQ (reference sequence). This CDR3 contains 14 residues. CDR3: CASSMDRGLSEAFF. The CDR3, as DNA: TGTGCCAGCAGCATGGACAGGGGGCTCTCTGAAGCTTTCTTT.

The rearrangement joins TRBV5-1 to TRBJ2-1, with a possible D match to TRBD2 (7 bases). Germline lookup yields CDR1 SGHRS and CDR2 YFSETQ. This CDR3 spans 15 amino acids. Trimming shortened V by 4 bases and J by 4 bases, and 15 bases separated the two germline ends. The CDR3 DNA follows: TGCGCCAGCAGCCCTGGGGGGCGGGGGTACAATGAGCAGTTCTTC. Amino acids: CASSPGGRGYNEQFF.

This clonotype was detected a few times. The chain links TRBV14 to TRBJ1-2; unclear D gene. Trimming left V 5 bases short and J 4 bases short, with 11 bases between. The CDR3 covers 13 residues. Germline CDR1 is SGHDN and CDR2 is FVKESK. The CDR3 region has the DNA TGTGCCAGCAGCTTTGGATCTACCTATGGCTACACCTTC. This sequence encodes CASSFGSTYGYTF. The entire variable domain, with the rest obtained from reference TRBV14 and TRBJ1-2, is as follows: EAGVTQFPSHSVIEKGQTVTLRCDPISGHDNLYWYRRVMGKEIKFLLHFVKESKQDESGMPNNRFLAERTGGTYSTLKVQPAELEDSGVYFCASSFGSTYGYTFGSGTRLTVV.

The V and J genes are TRBV24-1 and TRBJ2-7; the D gene is possibly TRBD1 (6 bases). The CDR3 length is 15 residues. The germline gives CDR1 KGHDR, CDR2 SFDVKD. V was pared by 7 bases and J by 4 bases, with 19 bases between. The chain's CDR3 is CATSHSRTEYYEQYF. CDR3 in DNA: TGTGCCACCAGCCACTCCCGGACAGAGTATTACGAGCAGTACTTC.

This clonotype came up a few times. The gene calls are TRBV3-1 and TRBJ2-1; 12 nucleotides align to TRBD2. The CDR3 length is 18 residues. Germline values: CDR1 LGHDT, CDR2 YNNKEL (reference sequence). V gave up 4 bases and J gave up 6 bases; unmatched junction bases: 13. The CDR3 loop reads CASSRSSGGAFQLNEQFF. DNA for the CDR3: TGTGCCAGCAGCCGATCTAGCGGGGGGGCTTTCCAACTCAATGAGCAGTTCTTC.

The V call is TRBV5-1, the J call TRBJ2-3; 10 bases are shared with TRBD2. The ends lost 0 bases at V and 2 bases at J; junction bases unmatched: 3. This CDR3 has 16 amino acids. Germline CDR1 and CDR2: SGHRS and YFSETQ. The DNA for the CDR3 is TGCGCCAGCAGCTTGGTACTAGCGGGGTACACAGATACGCAGTATTTT. It specifies CASSLVLAGYTDTQYF.

The rearrangement joins TRBV4-1 to TRBJ2-5, with TRBD2 matching 10 bases. The J segment lost 5 bases and the V segment lost 2 bases, leaving 5 bases of the junction unmatched. The germline gives CDR1 MGHRA, CDR2 YSYEKL. This CDR3 region has 15 residues. The CDR3 coding sequence is TGCGCCAGCAGCCAAAGCGGGGGGGCCGTGGAGACCCAGTACTTC. It is translated as CASSQSGGAVETQYF.

This clonotype was counted between two and nine times. This chain joins TRBV6-1 and TRBJ1-3, with no clear D. CDR1 and CDR2 (germline): MNHNS, SASEGT. The CDR3 contains 15 residues. Trimming pared 3 bases from V and 0 bases from J, leaving 9 bases between. The CDR3 region is CASSDGLSSGNTIYF. The CDR3 DNA sequence: TGTGCCAGCAGTGACGGGCTGAGCTCTGGAAACACCATATATTTT.